This entry lists 8 T cell receptor beta chains sequenced from one sample in a study of T cell responses to AZD1222 COVID-19 vaccine. Data came from immunoSEQ multiplex PCR; TCRdb stores just in-frame clones and leaves some out. Among 150,000 to 200,000 clones listed, about 92% were seen once. The sequenced sample was peripheral blood, obtained on day 0 of AZD1222 vaccination. The source of these receptors is an adult in good health.

V usage is TRBV3-1 (or the pseudogene TRBV3-2) and J usage is TRBJ1-4; D is undetermined. The CDR3 is 13 residues long. In germline, CDR1 is LGHDT, CDR2 YNNKEL (reference sequence). The germline V and J ends were trimmed by 4 bases and 8 bases, with 11 bases remaining between them. The CDR3 DNA is TGTGCCAGCAGCCCAACGGGCGAGGAAAAACTGTTTTTT. Translating gives CASSPTGEEKLFF.

CDR3 protein: CASSVTVEDGYGYTF. Written as DNA, the CDR3 is TGTGCCAGCAGCGTAACGGTAGAAGATGGATATGGCTACACCTTC. J is TRBJ1-2 and V is TRBV7-8; D gene uncertain. There are 15 residues in the CDR3. The V end lost 5 bases, the J end lost 5 bases, and 18 bases lay between the germline ends. Per germline, CDR1 SGHVS and CDR2 FQNEAQ.

The gene calls are TRBV24-1 and TRBJ1-2, with D tentatively TRBD1 (6 bases). Germline V CDR1 and CDR2: KGHDR, SFDVKD. V shed 5 bases and J shed 0 bases, with 18 bases lying between them. The CDR3 is 17 residues long. The CDR3 region has the DNA TGTGCCACCAGTGCCACCGCCGGGGACACCACTAACTATGGCTACACCTTC. Its translation is CATSATAGDTTNYGYTF.

The J gene is TRBJ1-2, the V gene TRBV7-9; D unclear. CDR3 length: 15 amino acids. Germline CDR1 reads SEHNR; CDR2 reads FQNEAQ (reference sequence). Trimming took off 1 base at V and 4 bases at J, with 13 bases between the two ends. The DNA for the CDR3 is TGTGCCAGCAGCTTAGTAGGCGGTATGGGCTATGGCTACACCTTC. Translated: CASSLVGGMGYGYTF.

The rearrangement uses TRBV18 and TRBJ2-5; 13 positions agree with TRBD2. Looked up from germline, CDR1 is KGHSH and CDR2 is LQKENI. CDR3 length: 14 residues. Trimming took 4 bases from V and 4 from J; bases not matched to a gene: 0. For the CDR3, the DNA is TGTGCCAGCTCACGGACTAGCGGGAGAGAGACCCAGTACTTC. Protein: CASSRTSGRETQYF.

This rearrangement joins TRBV5-1 to TRBJ2-5; tentatively, D is TRBD1 (6 bases). The germline gives CDR1 SGHRS, CDR2 YFSETQ. The CDR3 extends over 15 amino acids. V dropped 0 bases and J dropped 1 base, with 10 bases sitting between them. The CDR3: CASSLGGGSQETQYF. The CDR3 coding sequence is TGCGCCAGCAGCTTGGGAGGGGGTTCCCAAGAGACCCAGTACTTC.

The V gene is TRBV10-3, the J gene TRBJ1-4, with D tentatively TRBD1 (5 bases). The length of the CDR3 is 16 residues. V lost 3 bases and J lost 3, with 14 bases in between. Looked up from germline, CDR1 is ENHRY and CDR2 is SYGVKD. The CDR3 DNA sequence: TGTGCCATCAGTGACGTCACCGGGGCAGCTAATGAAAAACTGTTTTTT. This encodes CAISDVTGAANEKLFF.

The chain has TRBV6-4 and TRBJ2-3; TRBD2 matches 9 bases. CDR1 MRHNA and CDR2 SNTAGT come from the germline V gene. V was pared by 6 bases and J by 8 bases, with 9 bases of the junction left unmatched. This CDR3 spans 14 amino acids. The CDR3 DNA reads as TGTGCCAGCAGCCTTAGCGGGGGACGTGGTACGCAGTATTTT. Translation gives CASSLSGGRGTQYF.